A few counts support the clone carrying this TCR beta chain. Its specificity is unknown. This record comes from a study of cytomegalovirus exposure and HLA in healthy donors. Study outcomes and limitations: Sequences of the TCR beta chain were said to predict the HLA-A and HLA-B alleles of most subjects accurately. An analysis done earlier found most TCR beta V segments productive about 87% or about 30% of the time.

The study ran its PCR with 60 Vbeta and 13 Jbeta primers. Here immunoSEQ multiplex PCR was the method, and the copy in TCRdb shows in-frame clones only, minus some. Seen here are 90,000 to 100,000 clones, around 66% observed once, and the top ten hold 3% to 5%. V trimming: 9 bases; J trimming: 3 bases; junction bases outside the gene matches: 8. The CDR3 covers 13 residues. Germline CDR1 and CDR2: SGHNT and YYREEE (reference sequence). This chain joins TRBV5-4 and TRBJ2-7, with 8 positions matching TRBD1. Material for sequencing was PBMCs. This clonotype was obtained from a man aged 30 to 39 in good health and CMV-seronegative. The CDR3 DNA follows: TGTGCCACCCGCGGGGACAGGCTCTACGAGCAGTACTTC. Translated, it gives CATRGDRLYEQYF.